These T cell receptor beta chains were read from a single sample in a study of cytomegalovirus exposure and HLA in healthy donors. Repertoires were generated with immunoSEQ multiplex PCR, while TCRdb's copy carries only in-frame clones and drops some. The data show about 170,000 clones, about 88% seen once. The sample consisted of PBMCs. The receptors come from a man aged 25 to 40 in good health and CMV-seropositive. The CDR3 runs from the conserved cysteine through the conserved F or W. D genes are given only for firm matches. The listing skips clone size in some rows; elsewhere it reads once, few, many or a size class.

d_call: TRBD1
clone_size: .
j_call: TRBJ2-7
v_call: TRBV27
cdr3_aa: CASSLSSGTGRTYEQYF
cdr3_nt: TGTGCCAGCAGTTTATCAAGCGGGACAGGGCGAACCTACGAGCAGTACTTC

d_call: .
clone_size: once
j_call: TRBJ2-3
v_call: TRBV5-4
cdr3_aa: CASSLGGGPSQDTQYF
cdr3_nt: TGTGCCAGCAGCTTGGGTGGAGGGCCCTCCCAAGATACGCAGTATTTT

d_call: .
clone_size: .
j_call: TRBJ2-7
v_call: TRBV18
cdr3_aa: CASSPGAVSSYEQYF
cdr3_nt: TGTGCCAGCTCGCCTGGGGCCGTCAGCTCCTACGAGCAGTACTTC

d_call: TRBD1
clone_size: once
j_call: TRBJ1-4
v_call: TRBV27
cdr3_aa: CASSRDSTYANEKLFF
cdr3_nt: TGTGCCAGCAGCCGGGACAGTACCTACGCTAATGAAAAACTGTTTTTT

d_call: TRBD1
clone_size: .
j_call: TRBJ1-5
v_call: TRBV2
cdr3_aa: CASSETGGDQPQHF
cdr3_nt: TGTGCCAGCAGTGAGACAGGGGGTGACCAGCCCCAGCATTTT

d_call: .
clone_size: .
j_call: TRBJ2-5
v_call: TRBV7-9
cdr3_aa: CASSLDSIQWTQYF
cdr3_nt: TGTGCCAGCAGCTTAGACAGCATACAATGGACCCAGTACTTC

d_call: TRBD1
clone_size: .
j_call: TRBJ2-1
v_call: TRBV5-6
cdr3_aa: CASSSGQGGIF
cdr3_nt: TGTGCCAGCAGCTCAGGACAGGGGGGGATCTTC

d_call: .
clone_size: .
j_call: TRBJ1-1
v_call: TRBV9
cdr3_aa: CASSVAPGLNTEAFF
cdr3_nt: TGTGCCAGCAGCGTAGCTCCAGGGCTGAACACTGAAGCTTTCTTT

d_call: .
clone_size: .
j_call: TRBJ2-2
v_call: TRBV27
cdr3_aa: CASSPLGVAGELFF
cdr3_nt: TGTGCCAGCAGCCCTTTAGGGGTGGCCGGGGAGCTGTTTTTT

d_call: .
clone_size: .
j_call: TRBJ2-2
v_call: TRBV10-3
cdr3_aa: CAISQGGTGELFF
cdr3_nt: TGTGCCATCAGCCAGGGGGGCACCGGGGAGCTGTTTTTT

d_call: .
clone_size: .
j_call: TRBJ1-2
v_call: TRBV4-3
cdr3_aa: CASSQDFYGYTF
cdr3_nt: TGCGCCAGCAGCCAAGACTTCTATGGCTACACCTTC

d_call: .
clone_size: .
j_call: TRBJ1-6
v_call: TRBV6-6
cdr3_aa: CASTKVGTNNSPLHF
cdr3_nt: TGTGCCAGCACTAAAGTCGGGACAAATAATTCACCCCTCCACTTT

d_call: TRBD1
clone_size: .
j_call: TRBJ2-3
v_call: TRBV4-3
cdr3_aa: CASSQRDRATDTQYF
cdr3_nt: TGCGCCAGCAGCCAAAGGGACAGGGCCACAGATACGCAGTATTTT

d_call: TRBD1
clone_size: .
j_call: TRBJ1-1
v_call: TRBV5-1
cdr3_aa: CASSLGGTENTEAFF
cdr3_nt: TGCGCCAGCAGCTTGGGGGGGACAGAGAACACTGAAGCTTTCTTT

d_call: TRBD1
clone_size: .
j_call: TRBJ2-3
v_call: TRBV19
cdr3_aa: CASRGTGRTDTQYF
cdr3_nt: TGTGCCAGTAGGGGGACAGGACGCACAGATACGCAGTATTTT

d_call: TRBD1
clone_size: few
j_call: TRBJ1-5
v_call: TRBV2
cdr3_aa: CASNLQGAQPQHF
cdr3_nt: TGTGCCAGCAACTTACAGGGGGCTCAGCCCCAGCATTTT

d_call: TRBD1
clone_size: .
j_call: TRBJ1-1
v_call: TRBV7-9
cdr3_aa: CASRDRGPTEAFF
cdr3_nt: TGTGCCAGCAGGGACAGGGGGCCCACTGAAGCTTTCTTT

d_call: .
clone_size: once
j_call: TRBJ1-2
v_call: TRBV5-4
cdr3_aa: CTSSRSDSLYGYTF
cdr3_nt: TGTACCAGCAGCCGCTCCGACAGTCTCTATGGCTACACCTTC

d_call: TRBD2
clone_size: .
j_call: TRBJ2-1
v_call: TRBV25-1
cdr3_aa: CASSDPGLAGGDEQFF
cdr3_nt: TGTGCCAGCAGTGATCCCGGACTAGCGGGAGGAGATGAGCAGTTCTTC

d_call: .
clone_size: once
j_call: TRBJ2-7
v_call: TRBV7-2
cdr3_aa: CASSLDAGPPREQYF
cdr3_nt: TGTGCCAGCAGCTTAGACGCGGGCCCTCCCCGCGAGCAGTACTTC

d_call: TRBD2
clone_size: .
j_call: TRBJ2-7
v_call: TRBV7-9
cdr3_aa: CASSLGLAVGEQYF
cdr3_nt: TGTGCCAGCAGCTTAGGACTAGCGGTCGGCGAGCAGTACTTC

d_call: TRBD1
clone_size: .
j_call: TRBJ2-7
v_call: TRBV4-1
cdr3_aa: CASSPPDRMNEQYF
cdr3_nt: TGCGCCAGCAGCCCCCCGGACAGGATGAACGAGCAGTACTTC

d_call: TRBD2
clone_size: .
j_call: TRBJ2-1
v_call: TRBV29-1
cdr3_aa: CSVLTSGIGLGNEQFF
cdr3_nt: TGCAGCGTCCTCACTAGCGGGATAGGCTTGGGCAATGAGCAGTTCTTC

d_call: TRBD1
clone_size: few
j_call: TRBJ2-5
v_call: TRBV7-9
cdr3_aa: CASSSTQGKETQYF
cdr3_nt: TGTGCCAGCAGCTCTACACAGGGGAAAGAGACCCAGTACTTC

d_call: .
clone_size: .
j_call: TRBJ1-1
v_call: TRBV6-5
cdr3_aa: CASSGGDEYTEAFF
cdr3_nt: TGTGCCAGCAGTGGGGGGGATGAGTACACTGAAGCTTTCTTT

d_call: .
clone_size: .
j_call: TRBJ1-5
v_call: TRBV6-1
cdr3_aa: CASTRQDNQPQHF
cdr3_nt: TGTGCCAGCACCCGACAGGACAATCAGCCCCAGCATTTT

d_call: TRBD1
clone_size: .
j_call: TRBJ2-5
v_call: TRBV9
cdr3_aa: CASSESGTGGQETQYF
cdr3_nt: TGTGCCAGCAGCGAATCCGGGACAGGGGGACAAGAGACCCAGTACTTC

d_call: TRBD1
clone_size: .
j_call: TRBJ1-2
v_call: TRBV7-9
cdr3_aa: CASSPWTGYGYTF
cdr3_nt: TGTGCCAGCAGCCCCTGGACAGGCTATGGCTACACCTTC

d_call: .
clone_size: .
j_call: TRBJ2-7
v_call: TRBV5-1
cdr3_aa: CASRLESSYEQYF
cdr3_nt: TGCGCCAGCAGGCTAGAGAGCTCCTACGAGCAGTACTTC

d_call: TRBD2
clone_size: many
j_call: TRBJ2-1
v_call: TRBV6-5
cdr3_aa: CASSYSAGEIYNEQFF
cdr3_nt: TGTGCCAGCAGTTACTCAGCGGGAGAAATCTACAATGAGCAGTTCTTC

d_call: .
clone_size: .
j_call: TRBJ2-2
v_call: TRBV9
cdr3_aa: CASSVDQTTGGELFF
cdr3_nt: TGTGCCAGCAGCGTAGATCAGACCACCGGGGGGGAGCTGTTTTTT

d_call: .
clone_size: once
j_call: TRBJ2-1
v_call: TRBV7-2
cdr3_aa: CASSFPGSYNEQFF
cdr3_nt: TGTGCCAGCAGCTTCCCGGGATCCTACAATGAGCAGTTCTTC

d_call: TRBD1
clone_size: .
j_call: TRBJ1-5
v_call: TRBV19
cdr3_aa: CASSISRDRDNQPQHF
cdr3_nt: TGTGCCAGTAGTATATCAAGGGACAGGGACAATCAGCCCCAGCATTTT

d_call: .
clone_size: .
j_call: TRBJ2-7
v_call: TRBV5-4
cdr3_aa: CASSLRRVGTYEQYF
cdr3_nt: TGTGCCAGCAGCTTGAGGAGGGTAGGAACCTACGAGCAGTACTTC

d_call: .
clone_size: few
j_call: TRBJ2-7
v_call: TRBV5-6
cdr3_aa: CASSLETRGSYEQYF
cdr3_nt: TGTGCCAGCAGCTTGGAAACAAGGGGATCCTACGAGCAGTACTTC

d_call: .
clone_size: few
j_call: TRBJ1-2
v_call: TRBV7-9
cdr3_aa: CASSLAPSSGYTF
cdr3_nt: TGTGCCAGCAGCTTAGCCCCCTCGAGTGGCTACACCTTC

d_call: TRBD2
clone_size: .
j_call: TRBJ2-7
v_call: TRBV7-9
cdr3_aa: CSSGRAGASEQYF
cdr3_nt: TGTTCCAGCGGGAGGGCGGGAGCGAGCGAGCAGTACTTC

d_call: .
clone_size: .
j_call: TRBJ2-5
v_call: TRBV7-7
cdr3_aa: CASSPAGDQETQYF
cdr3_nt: TGTGCTAGCAGCCCCGCAGGGGACCAAGAGACCCAGTACTTC

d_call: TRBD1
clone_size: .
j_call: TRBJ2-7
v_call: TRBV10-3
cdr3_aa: CAISPPRQGFHEQYF
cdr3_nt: TGTGCCATCAGTCCTCCCAGACAGGGATTTCACGAGCAGTACTTC